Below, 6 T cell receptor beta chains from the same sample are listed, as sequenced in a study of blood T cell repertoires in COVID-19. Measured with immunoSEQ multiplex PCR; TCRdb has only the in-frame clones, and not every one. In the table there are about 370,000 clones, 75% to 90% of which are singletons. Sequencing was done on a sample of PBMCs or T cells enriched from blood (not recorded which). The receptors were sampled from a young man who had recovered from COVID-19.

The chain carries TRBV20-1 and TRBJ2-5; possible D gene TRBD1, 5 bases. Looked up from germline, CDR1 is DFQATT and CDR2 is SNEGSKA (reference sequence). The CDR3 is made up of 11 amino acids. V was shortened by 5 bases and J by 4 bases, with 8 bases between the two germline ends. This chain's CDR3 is CSAADRETQYF. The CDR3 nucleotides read TGCAGTGCTGCCGACAGAGAGACCCAGTACTTC.

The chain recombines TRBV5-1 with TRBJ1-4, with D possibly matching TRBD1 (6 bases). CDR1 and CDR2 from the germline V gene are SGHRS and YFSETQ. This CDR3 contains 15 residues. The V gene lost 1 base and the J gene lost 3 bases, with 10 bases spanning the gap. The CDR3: CASSLLPGANEKLFF. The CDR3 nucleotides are TGCGCCAGCAGCTTGTTACCAGGGGCTAATGAAAAACTGTTTTTT. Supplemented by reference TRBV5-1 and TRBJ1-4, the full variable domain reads KAGVTQTPRYLIKTRGQQVTLSCSPISGHRSVSWYQQTPGQGLQFLFEYFSETQRNKGNFPGRFSGRQFSNSRSEMNVSTLELGDSALYLCASSLLPGANEKLFFGSGTQLSVL.

The CDR3 sequence: CASSIFRGGGSTDTQYF. The CDR3 DNA is TGTGCCAGTAGTATCTTTAGGGGGGGAGGGAGCACAGATACGCAGTATTTT. The rearrangement links TRBV19 to TRBJ2-3, with TRBD2 as a possible D gene (7 bases). There are 17 residues in the CDR3. CDR1 LNHDA and CDR2 SQIVND come from the germline V gene (reference sequence). V lost 3 bases and J lost 0, with 16 bases in between.

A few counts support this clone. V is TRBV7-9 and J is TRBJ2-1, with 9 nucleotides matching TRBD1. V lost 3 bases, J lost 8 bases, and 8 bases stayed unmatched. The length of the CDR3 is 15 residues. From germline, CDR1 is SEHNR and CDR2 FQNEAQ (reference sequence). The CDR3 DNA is TGTGCCAGCAGCTTCCGGGACAGGGAGTCGCATGAGCAGTTCTTC. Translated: CASSFRDRESHEQFF. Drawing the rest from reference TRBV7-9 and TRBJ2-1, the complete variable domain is DTGVSQNPRHKITKRGQNVTFRCDPISEHNRLYWYRQTLGQGPEFLTYFQNEAQLEKSRLLSDRFSAERPKGSFSTLEIQRTEQGDSAMYLCASSFRDRESHEQFFGPGTRLTVL.

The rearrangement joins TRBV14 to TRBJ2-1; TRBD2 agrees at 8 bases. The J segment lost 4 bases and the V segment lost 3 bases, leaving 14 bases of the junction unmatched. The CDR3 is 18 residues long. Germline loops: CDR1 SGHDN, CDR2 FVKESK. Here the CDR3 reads CASSHRHGRALYYNEQFF. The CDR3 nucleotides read TGTGCCAGCAGCCACCGTCACGGGAGGGCCCTTTATTACAATGAGCAGTTCTTC.

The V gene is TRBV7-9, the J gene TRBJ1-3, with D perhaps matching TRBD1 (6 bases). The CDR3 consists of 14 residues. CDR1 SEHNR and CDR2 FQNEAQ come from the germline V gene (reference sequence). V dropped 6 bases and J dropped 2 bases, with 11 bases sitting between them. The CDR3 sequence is CASRTQGTGNTIYF. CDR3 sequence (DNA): TGTGCCAGCAGAACACAGGGTACTGGAAACACCATATATTTT.